This paragraph reports one TCR beta chain. The germline V gene has CDR1 LGHDT and CDR2 YNNKEL (reference sequence). The CDR3 runs 14 residues. Trimming cost V 4 bases and J 3 bases, with 10 bases left between them. These data originate in a study of T cells in Graves' hyperthyroidism and ophthalmopathy. Investigators excluded patients with uncontrolled infection, other autoimmune disease, pregnancy or lactation. From RNA transcripts, TCR beta CDR3 regions were amplified. The HTBI primer set was used in a first-round RT-PCR of the TCR CDR3. Each CDR3 protein gets one entry after TCRdb re-called the multiplex PCR reads with MiXCR. The sample lists about 370,000 distinct CDR3 sequences, around 15% occurring once.

The sequence was collected from a woman in her fifties or sixties with Graves' ophthalmopathy. The gene calls are TRBV3-1 and TRBJ1-3, with a possible D match to TRBD1 (6 bases). Sequenced material: blood. CDR3: CASSLGHHGNTIYF. Here the CDR3 DNA reads TGTGCCAGCAGCCTGGGACATCATGGAAACACCATATATTTT.